Only one count was recorded for the clone carrying this TCR beta chain. The authors' processing: Counts of nucleated cells, estimated from reference gene primer amplification, were obtained. TCRdb's table, derived via immunoSEQ multiplex PCR, lists solely in-frame clones and lacks some. That table is the source of V, J and clone size, and D and trimming were worked out from the DNA. The sample yields under 200,000 clones, roughly 88% seen once. The record originates from a study of blood T cell repertoires in COVID-19. Whole-study context: COVID-19 samples collected from the United States, Italy and Spain covered acute and convalescent phases. The cDNA or gDNA used as material had been derived from T cells, B-cell-depleted T cells, or PBMCs.

The CDR3 spans 13 residues. V lost 8 bases, J lost 8 bases, and 8 bases stayed unmatched. The V gene's germline CDR1 is SGHNT and CDR2 YENEEA. Material for sequencing was peripheral blood. The genes are TRBV11-3 and TRBJ2-1; 8 positions agree with TRBD1. The receptor's source is a man younger than 35 with acute or convalescent COVID-19. The CDR3 region has the DNA TGTGCCAGCCAGGACAGGGTGTCTGATGAGCAGTTCTTC. Translated: CASQDRVSDEQFF.